This paragraph covers one T cell receptor beta chain sequence. Its antigen is undetermined. The source of the sample is a study of Ad26.COV2.S vaccination and SARS-CoV-2 variants. Study as a whole: Donor got 5x10^10 or 1x10^11 viral particles of Ad26.COV2.S.

Indicated treatment: roughly 18 received Ad26.COV2.S at low or high dose, single or two shots; a few received placebo; per-sample allocation not given. All samples were drawn on day 63, counting from the first vaccine or placebo injection. Study-wide points: Placebo recipients and vaccine recipients were similar in non-spike TCR breadth.

Clones were sequenced by immunoSEQ multiplex PCR, and TCRdb holds only the in-frame ones, with some missing. The sample shows 350,000 to 450,000 clones, roughly 85% of them seen only once. This CDR3 spans 15 amino acids. Trimming at V came to 4 bases and at J to 4 bases, leaving 6 bases not matched to a gene. Germline V gene lookup returns CDR1 SGHAT and CDR2 FQDESV (reference sequence). Source: peripheral blood, taken in a trial of Ad26.COV2.S vaccine versus placebo. The TCR sequence derives from a person between 18 and 59 years old who received the Ad26.COV2.S COVID-19 vaccine or a placebo. V is TRBV11-1 and J is TRBJ1-2; 10 bases are a match to TRBD1. CDR3 protein: CASSSGTGVFYGYTF. The CDR3 DNA sequence: TGTGCCAGCAGCTCCGGGACAGGGGTTTTCTATGGCTACACCTTC.